This T cell receptor (beta chain) originates from a study of neurological immune-mediated disorders. Study results and limitations: The expanded clones of different subjects shared no CDR3 amino acid sequences (suggesting private repertoires in all groups).

The CDR3 runs to 14 residues. Trimming took 3 bases from V and 5 from J, leaving 8 bases between them. This clonotype was seen many times. Its matching antigen is unknown. The cDNA was synthesized by means of template-switch 5'RACE, which was carried out with 10-nucleotide random UMIs. Each CDR3 protein gets one entry after TCRdb re-called the 5' RACE reads with MiXCR. The sample yields 40,000 to 50,000 distinct CDR3 sequences, roughly 2.5% seen once. Sequenced input: PBMCs. This receptor was taken from a young man with multiple sclerosis. The V and J genes are TRBV12-3 or TRBV12-4 and TRBJ1-6; D is perhaps TRBD1 (5 bases). CDR3 protein: CASSFTDNNSPLHF. The CDR3 DNA reads as TGTGCCAGCAGTTTTACGGACAATAATTCACCCCTCCACTTT.